These 11 T cell receptor beta chains were all obtained from the same sample, sequenced in a study of CD8 T cells in ankylosing spondylitis. MiXCR, applied by TCRdb to the 5' RACE reads, yields one record per CDR3 protein. The data contain fewer than 200,000 distinct CDR3 sequences, approximately 9.9% of them singletons. The sequencing sample was made of blood, either unsorted or a sorted T cell fraction (not recorded which). These TCRs come from a female donor with ankylosing spondylitis or in good health (not recorded which).

This sequence joins TRBV28 and TRBJ2-3; 9 bases are a match to TRBD1. The junction had 9 bases not matched to a gene; V was cut back by 5 bases and J by 0 bases. Looked up from germline, CDR1 is MDHEN and CDR2 is SYDVKM. The CDR3 consists of 17 residues. CDR3 coding DNA: TGTGCCAGCAGTCCGGGACAGGGAGGTATTAGCACAGATACGCAGTATTTT. Translation gives CASSPGQGGISTDTQYF.

Ten or more counts support this clonotype. The rearrangement links TRBV12-3 or TRBV12-4 to TRBJ1-2, with a weak D call TRBD1 (5 bases). CDR3 length equals 13 residues. The V end was cut by 0 bases, the J end by 8 bases, with 10 bases between. This CDR3 reads CASSLARDEGYTF. As DNA, the CDR3 is TGTGCCAGCAGTTTAGCCAGGGACGAAGGCTACACCTTC.

The chain uses TRBV2 and TRBJ2-7; weak D call: TRBD2 (6 bases). The V and J ends lost 2 bases and 4 bases respectively, with 21 bases between them. The germline CDR1 and CDR2 sequences are SNHLY and FYNNEI. This CDR3 is 17 amino acids long. In DNA, the CDR3 is TGTGCCAGCAGTGAAAGTAGGCTAGCGCCGACGTTATACGAGCAGTACTTC. Amino acids: CASSESRLAPTLYEQYF.

This clonotype was counted a few times. The chain combines TRBV4-3 with TRBJ2-3; no clear D gene. Germline CDR1 and CDR2: LGHNA and YSLEER. V lost 0 bases to trimming and J lost 4 bases, with 8 bases between them. This CDR3 contains 14 residues. The CDR3 DNA sequence: TGCGCCAGCAGCCAAGATCGCGGACCAGATACGCAGTATTTT. This encodes CASSQDRGPDTQYF.

V and J are TRBV9 and TRBJ2-5; 9 bases match TRBD2. V lost 6 bases and J lost 2; bases outside the gene matches: 5. There are 14 residues in the CDR3. Germline lookup yields CDR1 SGDLS and CDR2 YYNGEE. This CDR3 reads CASTRLADQETQYF. CDR3 nucleotide sequence: TGTGCCAGCACCCGACTAGCGGATCAAGAGACCCAGTACTTC.

This clonotype was observed a handful of times. The genes are TRBV5-4 and TRBJ2-6; weak D call: TRBD2 (5 bases). The V end lost 3 bases, the J end lost 0 bases, and 19 bases lay between the germline ends. The CDR3 sequence is 19 residues long. Germline CDR1 reads SGHNT; CDR2 reads YYREEE (reference sequence). The CDR3 loop is CASSSEGNAALSGANVLTF. CDR3 sequence (DNA): TGTGCCAGCAGCTCCGAGGGTAACGCTGCCCTCTCTGGGGCCAACGTCCTGACTTTC.

CDR3 DNA: TGTGCCAGCAGCTTACCGGGGACCGGACCCTACGAGCAGTACTTC. Residues: CASSLPGTGPYEQYF. The genes are TRBV7-9 and TRBJ2-7; D tentatively fits TRBD1 or TRBD2 (5 bases each). The V gene lost 2 bases and the J gene lost 2 bases, with 13 bases spanning the gap. The germline V gene has CDR1 SEHNR and CDR2 FQNEAQ (reference sequence). The CDR3 extends over 15 amino acids.

This clonotype was detected a few times. The chain carries TRBV5-1 and TRBJ2-7, with D possibly being TRBD1 (5 bases). Trimming removed 4 bases from V and 1 base from J, with 12 bases in between. This CDR3 is 14 amino acids long. Germline values: CDR1 SGHRS, CDR2 YFSETQ. CDR3 nucleotide sequence: TGCGCCAGCAGCCTAAGGGGAATTTCCTACGAGCAGTACTTC. Amino acid sequence: CASSLRGISYEQYF.

This clonotype has a count of ten or more. The gene calls are TRBV12-3 or TRBV12-4 and TRBJ1-1, with D hard to call. There are 15 residues in the CDR3. Trimming stripped 0 bases from V and 3 bases from J, with 11 bases between. Written as DNA, the CDR3 is TGTGCCAGCAGTTTAGCCCCCAGACCTGACACTGAAGCTTTCTTT. Protein product: CASSLAPRPDTEAFF.

Many counts were recorded for this clonotype. In nucleotides, the CDR3 is TGTGCCAGCAGCCACAGACTAGCTGGGTCGTACTACAATGAGCAGTTCTTC. Its protein is CASSHRLAGSYYNEQFF. The rearrangement links TRBV7-9 to TRBJ2-1, with 7 bases aligning to TRBD2. After removal of 5 bases from V and 3 bases from J, the junction contained 13 bases not matched to a gene. This CDR3 contains 17 residues. Germline assignment: CDR1 SEHNR and CDR2 FQNEAQ (reference sequence).

V usage is TRBV7-2 and J usage is TRBJ1-6; D perhaps matches TRBD1 (5 bases). Trimming pared 3 bases from V and 6 bases from J, leaving 9 bases between. This CDR3 spans 14 amino acids. Germline loops: CDR1 SGHTA, CDR2 FQGNSA. CDR3 amino acids: CASSLGDSNSPLHF. The CDR3 DNA follows: TGTGCCAGCAGCTTGGGAGACAGTAATTCACCCCTCCACTTT.